This TCR beta chain was identified in a study of blood T cell repertoires in COVID-19. At the level of the study: PBMCs, B-cell-depleted T cells, or T cells were the source of the cDNA or gDNA that made up the material.

The trim removed 4 bases at V and 1 base at J, leaving 13 bases unmatched. This CDR3 is built from 17 residues. CDR1 and CDR2 from the germline V gene are LGHDT and YNNKEL (reference sequence). As handled by the study authors: Quantification of nucleated cells was approximated via reference gene primer amplification. Data came from immunoSEQ multiplex PCR; TCRdb stores just in-frame clones and leaves some out. V and J calls and clone size follow that table, whereas D and trimming were derived from the DNA. The table lists tens of thousands of clones, about 85% of them singletons. The V gene is TRBV3-1 (or the pseudogene TRBV3-2), the J gene TRBJ2-7; 7 bases map to TRBD2. The source of this sequence is a human donor in a cohort sampled during active COVID-19. The sample was peripheral blood. CDR3 amino acids: CASSRKGSSAGSYEQYF. The CDR3 DNA is TGTGCCAGCAGCCGAAAGGGGAGCTCAGCGGGGTCCTACGAGCAGTACTTC.